The 17 T cell receptor beta chains below all came from one sample that was sequenced in a study of identical twins (dated by TCRdb to the mid-2010s). Library preparation employed 5' RACE. Sequencing was performed on an Illumina HiSeq 2000. TCRdb trimmed the raw reads at Q25, called clones with MiXCR and kept productive beta chains. One record per CDR3 amino acid sequence lists the most common genes and DNA. A total of about 490,000 distinct CDR3 sequences appear in this sample, roughly 15% of them only once. The ten largest clones capture nearly 0.45% of the sample. The same sample was also studied in work on yellow fever vaccine responses in identical twins.

Sample: CD4+ T cells sorted from blood. The source is a woman younger than 30 in good health.

The chain recombines TRBV21-1 with TRBJ2-3; TRBD1 reflects the table's D call only, with no check against the DNA. TRBV21-1 is a listed pseudogene. The CDR3 has 18 residues. CDR3 residues: CASSKVLVPGVLTDTQYF. CDR3 nucleotide sequence: TGTGCCAGCAGCAAAGTACTTGTGCCAGGGGTGTTGACAGATACGCAGTATTTT.

The sample holds many counts of this clonotype. In nucleotides, the CDR3 is TGTGCCAGCAGTGCCTCGGGACAGGGAAATCAGCCCCAGCATTTT. It encodes CASSASGQGNQPQHF. The chain combines TRBV12-3 or TRBV12-4 with TRBJ1-5, with 9 bases that match TRBD1. The CDR3 contains 15 residues. V trimming: 5 bases; J trimming: 4 bases; junction bases outside the gene matches: 6.

The rearrangement joins TRBV11-2 to TRBJ1-1, with TRBD1 identical over 7 bases. Losses at the gene ends were 5 bases for V and 1 base for J; bases not matched to a gene: 7. Germline V gives CDR1 SGHAT, CDR2 FQNNGV. The CDR3 runs 15 residues. The CDR3 coding sequence is TGTGCCAGCAGCCCCTCCGACAGGGCGAACACTGAAGCTTTCTTT. This translates into CASSPSDRANTEAFF. Full variable domain (rest looked up from reference TRBV11-2 and TRBJ1-1): EAGVAQSPRYKIIEKRQSVAFWCNPISGHATLYWYQQILGQGPKLLIQFQNNGVVDDSQLPKDRFSAERLKGVDSTLKIQPAKLEDSAVYLCASSPSDRANTEAFFGQGTRLTVV.

Ten or more counts support this clonotype. The rearrangement uses TRBV12-3 or TRBV12-4 and TRBJ2-3; 10 bases align to TRBD2. After removal of 5 bases from V and 2 bases from J, the junction contained 7 bases not matched to a gene. The CDR3 length is 16 residues. The CDR3, as DNA: TGTGCCAGCAGTCCGTACAGCGGGGGGGCCACAGATACGCAGTATTTT. Translation gives CASSPYSGGATDTQYF.

V usage is TRBV3-1 and J usage is TRBJ1-2; 7 nucleotides match TRBD1. The CDR3 consists of 13 residues. The V and J ends lost 4 bases and 12 bases, in that order; junction bases with no gene match: 11. Germline CDR1 LGHDT, CDR2 YNNKEL (reference sequence). CDR3 amino acids: CASSLGTAGSNTF. As DNA, the CDR3 is TGTGCCAGCAGCCTCGGGACAGCCGGATCCAACACCTTC. The complete variable domain, with remaining parts taken from reference TRBV3-1 and TRBJ1-2, reads DTAVSQTPKYLVTQMGNDKSIKCEQNLGHDTMYWYKQDSKKFLKIMFSYNNKELIINETVPNRFSPKSPDKAHLNLHINSLELGDSAVYFCASSLGTAGSNTFGSGTRLTVV.

This chain uses TRBV20-1 with TRBJ1-4, with 7 bases fitting TRBD1. The CDR3 is made up of 16 amino acids. Per the germline V gene, CDR1 is DFQATT and CDR2 is SNEGSKA (reference sequence). Germline trimming cut 2 bases from V and 2 bases from J; bases unmatched to any gene: 8. The CDR3 DNA sequence: TGCAGTGCTAGACGACAGGGCATGGCGACTAATGAAAAACTGTTTTTT. Its translation is CSARRQGMATNEKLFF.

This clonotype was counted only a few times. The rearrangement uses TRBV5-1 and TRBJ2-3; possible D gene TRBD2, 6 bases. The germline gives CDR1 SGHRS, CDR2 YFSETQ. Trimming removed 5 bases from V and 5 bases from J, with 18 bases in between. The CDR3 loop spans 15 amino acids. The CDR3 DNA sequence: TGCGCCAGCAGAACCGATGGGACTGTCGGAGATACGCAGTATTTT. It translates to CASRTDGTVGDTQYF. The full variable domain, rest sourced from reference TRBV5-1 and TRBJ2-3, is KAGVTQTPRYLIKTRGQQVTLSCSPISGHRSVSWYQQTPGQGLQFLFEYFSETQRNKGNFPGRFSGRQFSNSRSEMNVSTLELGDSALYLCASRTDGTVGDTQYFGPGTRLTVL.

This clonotype turned up a few times. The chain carries TRBV13 and TRBJ2-3; no definite D call. The CDR3 contains 14 residues. Germline V gives CDR1 PRHDT, CDR2 FYEKMQ (reference sequence). Trimming shortened V by 4 bases and J by 5 bases, and 13 bases separated the two germline ends. The chain's CDR3 is CASSSKGSGDTQYF. The CDR3 DNA sequence: TGTGCCAGCAGCTCTAAGGGATCTGGAGATACGCAGTATTTT.

This clonotype was recorded a few times. V is TRBV7-6 and J is TRBJ2-7; maybe TRBD2 (6 bases). The CDR3 extends over 14 amino acids. V lost 3 bases to trimming and J lost 8 bases, with 17 bases between them. Germline V lookup: CDR1 SGHVS, CDR2 FNYEAQ. CDR3 DNA: TGTGCCAGCAGCTTTGGAGGGGTCTTCGGGCAGCAGTACTTC. Amino acid sequence: CASSFGGVFGQQYF.

This clonotype was picked up many times. The rearrangement joins TRBV7-8 to TRBJ1-6; D remains ambiguous. The CDR3 length is 15 residues. Trimming shortened V by 1 base and J by 7 bases, and 11 bases separated the two germline ends. Germline CDR1 and CDR2: SGHVS and FQNEAQ. The CDR3 region has the DNA TGTGCCAGCAGCTTAGAAGTGACAAAAAATTCACCCCTCCACTTT. Protein product: CASSLEVTKNSPLHF.

The genes are TRBV18 and TRBJ2-5, with a tentative D call TRBD2 (5 bases). CDR3 length: 15 amino acids. Germline CDR1 reads KGHSH; CDR2 reads LQKENI. V was clipped by 2 bases and J by 0 bases, with 10 bases between them. In nucleotides, the CDR3 is TGTGCCAGCTCACCAATGCTGACTAACCAAGAGACCCAGTACTTC. This encodes CASSPMLTNQETQYF.

The chain joins TRBV12-3 or TRBV12-4 to TRBJ1-1; no reliable D call. V was clipped by 5 bases and J by 3 bases, with 7 bases between them. The CDR3 runs 12 residues. CDR3 sequence: CASSMRDTEAFF. The CDR3 DNA sequence: TGTGCCAGCAGTATGAGGGACACTGAAGCTTTCTTT.

This sequence joins TRBV6-2 or TRBV6-3 and TRBJ2-5; 14 positions agree with TRBD2. Germline V CDR1 and CDR2: MNHEY, SVGEGT. Trimming removed 6 bases from V and 2 bases from J; junction bases left unmatched: 8. The CDR3 sequence is 17 residues long. The DNA of the CDR3 is TGTGCCAGCAGCGAAGGACTAGCGGGGGGCCCACAAGAGACCCAGTACTTC. This translates into CASSEGLAGGPQETQYF.

This clonotype showed up just a few times. This chain uses TRBV16 with TRBJ1-2; D call uncertain. Trimming took off 0 bases at V and 7 bases at J, with 9 bases between the two ends. The length of the CDR3 is 13 residues. Germline assignment: CDR1 KGHSY and CDR2 FQNENV. The CDR3 DNA is TGTGCCAGCAGCCAATCCCAGGTCACTGGCTACACCTTC. This encodes CASSQSQVTGYTF.

This clonotype occurred a few times. The chain joins TRBV27 to TRBJ2-3, with D possibly being TRBD1 or TRBD2 (6 bases each). Trimming removed 6 bases at V and 1 base at J, with 17 bases between. Germline V CDR1 and CDR2: MNHEY, SMNVEV (reference sequence). The CDR3 sequence is 16 residues long. This CDR3 is CASSPVGGEGTDTQYF. The CDR3 nucleotides read TGTGCCAGCAGCCCCGTGGGGGGCGAGGGCACAGATACGCAGTATTTT.

This chain connects TRBV2 to TRBJ2-5, with D possibly being TRBD1 or TRBD2 (6 bases each). The germline CDR1 and CDR2 sequences are SNHLY and FYNNEI. V dropped 6 bases and J dropped 2 bases, with 10 bases sitting between them. This CDR3 contains 13 residues. The CDR3 spells CASSRGRQETQYF. DNA for the CDR3: TGTGCCAGCAGCCGGGGGCGGCAAGAGACCCAGTACTTC.

This clonotype was seen a handful of times. This chain links TRBV10-3 with TRBJ2-3, with D maybe TRBD1 (6 bases). The V end lost 2 bases, the J end lost 5 bases, and 17 bases lay between the germline ends. Germline assignment: CDR1 ENHRY and CDR2 SYGVKD. The CDR3 has 16 residues. Written as DNA, the CDR3 is TGTGCCATCAGTGAGCTGGGACAATCAGCCGGAGATACGCAGTATTTT. It encodes CAISELGQSAGDTQYF.